This T cell receptor (beta chain) was captured in a study of T cell changes during pregnancy in multiple sclerosis (dated by TCRdb to the late 2010s). In terms of the full investigation: In women with multiple sclerosis, the researchers looked at how the T cell repertoire shifted as pregnancy progressed.

This clone was recorded once. It has no known antigen specificity. No per-base quality is available; no much larger clone lies one base away. Its CDR3 holds 15 amino acids, cysteine through phenylalanine. The CDR3 DNA has 45 bases and is translated from base 1. Cut back by 3 bases and 4 bases, the V and J ends lie 13 bases apart. The germline V gene (reference sequence) sets CDR1 to MNHEY and CDR2 to SMNVEV. The library was produced with the immunoSEQ multiplex PCR assay. TCRdb mirrors the immuneACCESS table, restricted to in-frame sequences. Some clones are absent from its copies; in checked studies, under half trace to an unresolved V gene, and the reason for the others is unknown. The sample table shows about 8,500 clones, and roughly 87% are seen once. Clones ranked in the top ten supply 10% to 13% of the sample.

The sequence is built from TRBV27 and TRBJ1-5, with a tentative D gene TRBD1 over 6 matching bases. The receptor comes from a female donor in good health, enrolled as a control in a pregnancy study. The input for sequencing was CD8+ T cells from peripheral blood mononuclear cells, taken in the first trimester of pregnancy. The nucleotide sequence reads TGTGCCAGCAGTTTGCACAGGGCCCTAAATCAGCCCCAGCATTTT. It translates as CASSLHRALNQPQHF.